A selection of T cell receptor beta chains follows, all from one sample in a study of T cell responses to AZD1222 COVID-19 vaccine. Measured with immunoSEQ multiplex PCR; TCRdb has only the in-frame clones, and not every one. The table includes about 130,000 clones, 70% to 90% detected once. The material was peripheral blood, obtained on day 0 of AZD1222 vaccination. The receptor set was obtained from an adult in good health. CDR3s include the opening cysteine and the closing phenylalanine or tryptophan. A D gene is named only where the DNA matches it firmly. Rows give clone size only sometimes, using once, few, many, or a class for an expanded clone.

j_gene: TRBJ1-5; abundance: few; d_gene: NA; v_gene: TRBV25-1; CDR3aa: CASSDLDKTNQPQHF; CDR3nt: TGTGCCAGCAGTGACCTTGACAAAACCAATCAGCCCCAGCATTTT
j_gene: TRBJ1-1; abundance: NA; d_gene: NA; v_gene: TRBV19; CDR3aa: CASSSTPAGNTEAFF; CDR3nt: TGTGCCAGTAGTAGCACCCCGGCAGGGAACACTGAAGCTTTCTTT
j_gene: TRBJ1-5; abundance: NA; d_gene: NA; v_gene: TRBV7-9; CDR3aa: CASSFDGGSYSNQPQHF; CDR3nt: TGTGCCAGCAGCTTCGATGGGGGGTCCTATAGCAATCAGCCCCAGCATTTT
j_gene: TRBJ1-5; abundance: NA; d_gene: TRBD1; v_gene: TRBV7-6; CDR3aa: CASSSGGPQHF; CDR3nt: TGTGCCAGCAGCTCAGGGGGGCCCCAGCATTTT
j_gene: TRBJ2-1; abundance: NA; d_gene: TRBD1; v_gene: TRBV7-8; CDR3aa: CASSFGQGALYEQFF; CDR3nt: TGTGCCAGCAGCTTTGGGCAGGGGGCGTTGTATGAGCAGTTCTTC
j_gene: TRBJ1-2; abundance: NA; d_gene: NA; v_gene: TRBV27; CDR3aa: CASSSHARNYGYTF; CDR3nt: TGTGCCAGCAGCTCCCACGCAAGAAACTATGGCTACACCTTC
j_gene: TRBJ1-6; abundance: NA; d_gene: NA; v_gene: TRBV25-1; CDR3aa: CASSVSLGEINSPLHF; CDR3nt: TGTGCCAGCAGTGTCTCCCTGGGAGAGATTAATTCACCCCTCCACTTT
j_gene: TRBJ1-1; abundance: NA; d_gene: TRBD1; v_gene: TRBV4-2; CDR3aa: CASSRDRGEGNTEAFF; CDR3nt: TGTGCCAGCAGCCGGGACAGGGGAGAGGGGAACACTGAAGCTTTCTTT
j_gene: TRBJ1-1; abundance: NA; d_gene: NA; v_gene: TRBV6-2/TRBV6-3; CDR3aa: CASSYSQGPNTEAFF; CDR3nt: TGTGCCAGCAGTTACTCTCAGGGCCCGAACACTGAAGCTTTCTTT
j_gene: TRBJ1-4; abundance: NA; d_gene: NA; v_gene: TRBV6-5; CDR3aa: CASSYPDGMNEKLFF; CDR3nt: TGTGCCAGCAGTTACCCGGACGGGATGAATGAAAAACTGTTTTTT
j_gene: TRBJ1-1; abundance: NA; d_gene: NA; v_gene: TRBV10-3; CDR3aa: CAIRMTENTEAFF; CDR3nt: TGTGCCATCAGGATGACAGAGAACACTGAAGCTTTCTTT
j_gene: TRBJ1-6; abundance: NA; d_gene: NA; v_gene: TRBV28; CDR3aa: CASSSTRAYNSPLHF; CDR3nt: TGTGCCAGCAGTTCAACCCGGGCCTATAATTCACCCCTCCACTTT
j_gene: TRBJ2-7; abundance: NA; d_gene: NA; v_gene: TRBV10-3; CDR3aa: CAISDGDRSYEQYF; CDR3nt: TGTGCCATCAGTGACGGGGACCGATCCTACGAGCAGTACTTC
j_gene: TRBJ2-3; abundance: NA; d_gene: TRBD1; v_gene: TRBV18; CDR3aa: CASSPKGQGADTQYF; CDR3nt: TGTGCCAGCTCACCAAAAGGGCAGGGGGCAGATACGCAGTATTTT
j_gene: TRBJ1-1; abundance: NA; d_gene: TRBD1; v_gene: TRBV28; CDR3aa: CASSTRGRGRTEAFF; CDR3nt: TGTGCCAGCTCTACGAGGGGCAGGGGGCGGACTGAAGCTTTCTTT
j_gene: TRBJ1-5; abundance: NA; d_gene: TRBD1; v_gene: TRBV19; CDR3aa: CASKRQGGQPQHF; CDR3nt: TGTGCCAGTAAAAGACAGGGTGGCCAGCCCCAGCATTTT
j_gene: TRBJ1-1; abundance: NA; d_gene: TRBD1; v_gene: TRBV7-8; CDR3aa: CASSSAQGAITEAFF; CDR3nt: TGTGCCAGCAGCTCGGCCCAGGGGGCTATCACTGAAGCTTTCTTT
j_gene: TRBJ2-3; abundance: NA; d_gene: TRBD2; v_gene: TRBV4-2; CDR3aa: CASSQKLAELTDTQYF; CDR3nt: TGTGCCAGCAGCCAAAAACTAGCGGAGTTGACAGATACGCAGTATTTT
j_gene: TRBJ2-3; abundance: NA; d_gene: TRBD2; v_gene: TRBV7-9; CDR3aa: CASSSSGTSGLVDTQYF; CDR3nt: TGTGCCAGCAGCTCTTCCGGGACTAGCGGGCTAGTAGATACGCAGTATTTT
j_gene: TRBJ1-1; abundance: NA; d_gene: NA; v_gene: TRBV4-1; CDR3aa: CASSAGGGNTEAFF; CDR3nt: TGCGCCAGCAGCGCCGGGGGCGGGAACACTGAAGCTTTCTTT
j_gene: TRBJ1-2; abundance: NA; d_gene: TRBD1; v_gene: TRBV5-4; CDR3aa: CASSRQVDRVYGYTF; CDR3nt: TGTGCCAGCAGCCGACAAGTGGACAGGGTCTATGGCTACACCTTC
j_gene: TRBJ2-7; abundance: NA; d_gene: TRBD2; v_gene: TRBV6-6; CDR3aa: CASTLAGEFYEQYF; CDR3nt: TGTGCCAGCACTTTAGCGGGGGAGTTCTACGAGCAGTACTTC
j_gene: TRBJ1-6; abundance: NA; d_gene: TRBD1; v_gene: TRBV28; CDR3aa: CASSQGAGNSPLHF; CDR3nt: TGTGCCAGCAGTCAGGGGGCGGGTAATTCACCCCTCCACTTT
j_gene: TRBJ1-2; abundance: NA; d_gene: NA; v_gene: TRBV6-6; CDR3aa: CASSYSFNLGDYGYTF; CDR3nt: TGTGCCAGCAGTTACTCGTTTAATTTAGGGGACTATGGCTACACCTTC
j_gene: TRBJ1-1; abundance: once; d_gene: TRBD1; v_gene: TRBV28; CDR3aa: CASTLLGQGNTEAFF; CDR3nt: TGTGCCAGCACCCTCTTGGGACAGGGGAACACTGAAGCTTTCTTT
j_gene: TRBJ1-5; abundance: NA; d_gene: TRBD1; v_gene: TRBV6-6; CDR3aa: CASSYWDRDRQPQHF; CDR3nt: TGTGCCAGCAGTTACTGGGACAGGGATCGGCAGCCCCAGCATTTT
j_gene: TRBJ1-2; abundance: NA; d_gene: NA; v_gene: TRBV5-4; CDR3aa: CASREEIDYGYTF; CDR3nt: TGTGCCAGCAGGGAGGAGATAGACTATGGCTACACCTTC
j_gene: TRBJ1-3; abundance: NA; d_gene: NA; v_gene: TRBV12-3/TRBV12-4; CDR3aa: CASSFQDLNTIYF; CDR3nt: TGTGCCAGCAGTTTTCAGGACCTTAACACCATATATTTT
j_gene: TRBJ2-7; abundance: few; d_gene: NA; v_gene: TRBV4-1; CDR3aa: CASSQWAREKQYF; CDR3nt: TGCGCCAGCAGCCAATGGGCTCGGGAAAAGCAGTACTTC
j_gene: TRBJ1-3; abundance: NA; d_gene: NA; v_gene: TRBV29-1; CDR3aa: CSVEDLGGGGNTIYF; CDR3nt: TGCAGCGTTGAAGATCTCGGGGGCGGTGGAAACACCATATATTTT
j_gene: TRBJ1-1; abundance: NA; d_gene: NA; v_gene: TRBV5-1; CDR3aa: CASRQGGNTEAFF; CDR3nt: TGCGCCAGTCGGCAGGGAGGGAACACTGAAGCTTTCTTT
j_gene: TRBJ2-3; abundance: NA; d_gene: TRBD2; v_gene: TRBV29-1; CDR3aa: CSGGGDTQYF; CDR3nt: TGCTCGGGGGGGGGAGATACGCAGTATTTT
j_gene: TRBJ2-1; abundance: few; d_gene: NA; v_gene: TRBV9; CDR3aa: CASSPLGGSSYNEQFF; CDR3nt: TGTGCCAGCAGCCCGCTAGGCGGTAGCTCCTACAATGAGCAGTTCTTC
j_gene: TRBJ1-1; abundance: NA; d_gene: NA; v_gene: TRBV28; CDR3aa: CASTFPKGLSGNTEAFF; CDR3nt: TGTGCCAGTACGTTCCCCAAAGGTTTATCGGGGAACACTGAAGCTTTCTTT
j_gene: TRBJ1-2; abundance: NA; d_gene: NA; v_gene: TRBV28; CDR3aa: CASSSATGLDSLYGYTF; CDR3nt: TGTGCCAGCAGTTCCGCGACAGGTCTCGACTCTCTCTATGGCTACACCTTC
j_gene: TRBJ2-1; abundance: NA; d_gene: NA; v_gene: TRBV7-2; CDR3aa: CASTRGRGTYNEQFF; CDR3nt: TGTGCCAGCACCCGGGGGCGCGGGACTTACAATGAGCAGTTCTTC
j_gene: TRBJ2-1; abundance: NA; d_gene: NA; v_gene: TRBV5-1; CDR3aa: CASSLGVSGDNEQFF; CDR3nt: TGCGCCAGCAGCTTGGGAGTTAGCGGTGACAATGAGCAGTTCTTC
j_gene: TRBJ1-5; abundance: NA; d_gene: NA; v_gene: TRBV28; CDR3aa: CASGAGTANQPQHF; CDR3nt: TGTGCCAGTGGGGCCGGGACCGCGAATCAGCCCCAGCATTTT
j_gene: TRBJ1-3; abundance: few; d_gene: NA; v_gene: TRBV28; CDR3aa: CASSRNSGNTIYF; CDR3nt: TGTGCCAGCAGCCGGAACTCTGGAAACACCATATATTTT
j_gene: TRBJ2-1; abundance: NA; d_gene: NA; v_gene: TRBV7-6; CDR3aa: CASSFATSSYNEQFF; CDR3nt: TGTGCCAGCAGCTTCGCGACTAGCTCCTACAATGAGCAGTTCTTC
j_gene: TRBJ1-1; abundance: NA; d_gene: NA; v_gene: TRBV27; CDR3aa: CASSLTLNTEAFF; CDR3nt: TGTGCCAGCAGCCTCACTTTGAACACTGAAGCTTTCTTT
j_gene: TRBJ1-2; abundance: NA; d_gene: NA; v_gene: TRBV3-1/TRBV3-2; CDR3aa: CASSQVRDGYTF; CDR3nt: TGTGCCAGCAGCCAAGTTAGGGACGGCTACACCTTC
j_gene: TRBJ1-3; abundance: NA; d_gene: TRBD1; v_gene: TRBV6-5; CDR3aa: CASSYSSAGGRNTIYF; CDR3nt: TGTGCCAGCAGTTACTCCTCCGCAGGGGGACGAAACACCATATATTTT
j_gene: TRBJ1-1; abundance: few; d_gene: TRBD1; v_gene: TRBV5-1; CDR3aa: CASSIGTGGAGTEAFF; CDR3nt: TGCGCCAGCAGCATCGGGACAGGGGGCGCGGGAACTGAAGCTTTCTTT
j_gene: TRBJ1-5; abundance: NA; d_gene: NA; v_gene: TRBV29-1; CDR3aa: CSVFDRDNQPQHF; CDR3nt: TGCAGCGTTTTTGACAGAGACAATCAGCCCCAGCATTTT
j_gene: TRBJ1-4; abundance: NA; d_gene: NA; v_gene: TRBV27; CDR3aa: CASSWDGANEKLFF; CDR3nt: TGTGCCAGCAGTTGGGACGGAGCTAATGAAAAACTGTTTTTT
j_gene: TRBJ1-6; abundance: NA; d_gene: NA; v_gene: TRBV7-6; CDR3aa: CASSPKGGVDNSPLHF; CDR3nt: TGTGCCAGCAGCCCTAAGGGAGGGGTCGATAATTCACCCCTCCACTTT
j_gene: TRBJ1-3; abundance: NA; d_gene: TRBD1; v_gene: TRBV9; CDR3aa: CASSVAGQGPGNTIYF; CDR3nt: TGTGCCAGCAGCGTAGCGGGACAGGGCCCTGGAAACACCATATATTTT
j_gene: TRBJ1-2; abundance: medium-sized; d_gene: NA; v_gene: TRBV28; CDR3aa: CASSLGRNYGYTF; CDR3nt: TGTGCCAGCAGCTTGGGACGGAACTATGGCTACACCTTC
j_gene: TRBJ2-3; abundance: NA; d_gene: TRBD2; v_gene: TRBV3-1/TRBV3-2; CDR3aa: CASSSPRLAGSTDTQYF; CDR3nt: TGTGCCAGCAGCTCGCCTAGACTAGCGGGGAGCACAGATACGCAGTATTTT
j_gene: TRBJ2-1; abundance: NA; d_gene: TRBD2; v_gene: TRBV6-2/TRBV6-3; CDR3aa: CASSQSSGGARDEQFF; CDR3nt: TGTGCCAGCAGTCAGTCTAGCGGGGGGGCTAGGGATGAGCAGTTCTTC
j_gene: TRBJ2-1; abundance: NA; d_gene: TRBD1; v_gene: TRBV3-1/TRBV3-2; CDR3aa: CASSQDRRGQGIYNEQFF; CDR3nt: TGTGCCAGCAGCCAAGATCGTCGGGGACAGGGGATCTACAATGAGCAGTTCTTC
j_gene: TRBJ1-1; abundance: NA; d_gene: NA; v_gene: TRBV3-1/TRBV3-2; CDR3aa: CASSPATGFPEAFF; CDR3nt: TGTGCCAGCAGCCCGGCAACGGGGTTCCCTGAAGCTTTCTTT
j_gene: TRBJ1-1; abundance: NA; d_gene: NA; v_gene: TRBV5-1; CDR3aa: CASTSGGNTEAFF; CDR3nt: TGCGCCAGCACATCTGGGGGGAACACTGAAGCTTTCTTT
j_gene: TRBJ1-1; abundance: NA; d_gene: NA; v_gene: TRBV19; CDR3aa: CASSSARAGRGATEAFF; CDR3nt: TGTGCCAGTAGTTCGGCCCGGGCGGGGAGGGGAGCCACTGAAGCTTTCTTT